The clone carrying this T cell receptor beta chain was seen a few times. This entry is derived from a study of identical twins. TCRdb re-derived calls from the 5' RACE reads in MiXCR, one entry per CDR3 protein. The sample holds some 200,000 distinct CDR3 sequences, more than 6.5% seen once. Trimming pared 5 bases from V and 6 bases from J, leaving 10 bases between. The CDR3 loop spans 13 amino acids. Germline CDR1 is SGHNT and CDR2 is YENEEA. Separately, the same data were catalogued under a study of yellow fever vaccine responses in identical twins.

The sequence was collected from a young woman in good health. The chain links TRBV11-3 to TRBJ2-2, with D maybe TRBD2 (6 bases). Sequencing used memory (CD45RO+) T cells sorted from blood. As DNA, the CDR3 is TGTGCCAGCAGCCCCCTAGCGTCCGGGGAGCTGTTTTTT. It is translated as CASSPLASGELFF.